This T cell receptor (beta chain) was profiled in a study of a mutant IDH1 vaccine in newly diagnosed glioma. About the study: Treated patients had a mean age of approximately 40 years and a 62.5% male, about 40% female split. Prior therapy was radiotherapy, temozolomide, or both; most received both.

This table comes from immunoSEQ multiplex PCR, and its TCRdb copy is limited to in-frame clones, with some not included. This sample carries over 55,000 clones, about 80% of them seen once, and the ten largest clones take around 3.5%. General study results and limits: Researchers report vaccine-induced immune responses in approximately 95% of patients.

On this clone: Its target is not known.

Sample time point: week 11, during vaccination. The investigators gave 300 ug of mutant IDH1 20-mer peptide in each vaccine dose, together with topical imiquimod. CDR1 GTSNPN and CDR2 SVGIG come from the germline V gene (reference sequence). The V gene lost 5 bases and the J gene lost 1 base, with 5 bases spanning the gap. This CDR3 is 11 amino acids long. This clonotype originated in a man aged 30 to 39 with glioma. J is TRBJ1-1 and V is TRBV30; D is unresolved. This material consisted of PBMCs, taken from a glioma patient whose treatment included an IDH1 peptide vaccine. The CDR3 loop is CAWVTNTEAFF. Here the CDR3 DNA reads TGTGCCTGGGTCACGAACACTGAAGCTTTCTTT.